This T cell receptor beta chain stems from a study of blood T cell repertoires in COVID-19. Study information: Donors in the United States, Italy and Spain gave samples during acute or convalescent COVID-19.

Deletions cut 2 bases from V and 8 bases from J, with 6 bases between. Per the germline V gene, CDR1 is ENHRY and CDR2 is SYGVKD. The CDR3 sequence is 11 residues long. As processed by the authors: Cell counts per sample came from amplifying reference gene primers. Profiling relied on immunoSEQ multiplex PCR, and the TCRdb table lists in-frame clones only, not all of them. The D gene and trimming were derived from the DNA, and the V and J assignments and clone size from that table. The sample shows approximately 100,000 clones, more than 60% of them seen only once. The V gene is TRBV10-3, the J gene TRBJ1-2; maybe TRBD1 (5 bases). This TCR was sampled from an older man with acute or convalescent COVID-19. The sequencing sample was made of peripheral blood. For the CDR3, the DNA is TGTGCCATCAGTGAGGGGGCAGGCTACACCTTC. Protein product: CAISEGAGYTF.